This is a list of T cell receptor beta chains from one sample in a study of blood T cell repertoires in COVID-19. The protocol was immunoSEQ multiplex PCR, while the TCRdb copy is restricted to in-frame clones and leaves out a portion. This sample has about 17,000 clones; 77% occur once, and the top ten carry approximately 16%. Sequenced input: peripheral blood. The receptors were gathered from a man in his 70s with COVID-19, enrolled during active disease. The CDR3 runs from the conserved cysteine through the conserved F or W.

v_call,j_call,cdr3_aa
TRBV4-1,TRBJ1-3,CASSQDPIPGNTIYF
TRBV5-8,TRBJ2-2,CASSLYPGGAYTGELFF
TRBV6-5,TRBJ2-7,CASSYDQGHNYEQYF
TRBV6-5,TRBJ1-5,CASTRGNSNQPQHF
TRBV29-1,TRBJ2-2,CSVLYPGQGGTGELFF
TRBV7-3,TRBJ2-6,CASSPQFSGANVLTF
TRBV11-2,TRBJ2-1,CASSLGGEQFF
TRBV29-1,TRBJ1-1,CSVAPGQPNTEAFF
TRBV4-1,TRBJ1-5,CASSREQGRVQPQHF
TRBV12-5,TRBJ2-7,CASGLATDTYEQYF
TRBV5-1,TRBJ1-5,CASSLAGGPLQPQHF
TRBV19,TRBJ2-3,CASRTGGRTDTQYF
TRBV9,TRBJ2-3,CASSDRTSGRDTQYF
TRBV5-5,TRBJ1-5,CASSLAGSVVGQPQHF
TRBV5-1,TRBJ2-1,CASSLGPTADSYNEQFF
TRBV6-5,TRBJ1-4,CASSYLYSREKLFF
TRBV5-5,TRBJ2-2,CASSPTGQGSGELFF
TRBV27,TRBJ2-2,CASSPGDRANTGELFF
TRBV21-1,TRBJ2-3,CASSKALAGGFMGTQYF
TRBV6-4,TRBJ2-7,CASSDQETSGAIEQYF
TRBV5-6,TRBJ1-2,CASSKPLGGQDYGYTF
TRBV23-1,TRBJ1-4,CARSSGCEKLFF
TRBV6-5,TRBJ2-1,CASSYQATIFNEQFF
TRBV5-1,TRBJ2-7,CASSLGAGQDEQYF
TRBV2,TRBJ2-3,CASKRGGSTDTQYF
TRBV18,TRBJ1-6,CASSLESSYNSPLHF
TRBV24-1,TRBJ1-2,CATSKRTGDGYTF
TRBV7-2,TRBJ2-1,CASSLSPSVQFF
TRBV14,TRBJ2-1,CASSQSSSLNEQFF
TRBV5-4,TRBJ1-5,CASSLEAGDQPQHF
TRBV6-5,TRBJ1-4,CATTGGPNEKLFF
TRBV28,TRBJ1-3,CASSPRGNTIYF
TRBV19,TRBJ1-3,CASSQGSSDTIYF
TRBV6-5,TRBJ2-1,CASSYSRGGNEQFF
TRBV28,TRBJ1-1,CASSFPGKTEAFF
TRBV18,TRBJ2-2,CASSPRESNTGELFF
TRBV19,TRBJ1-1,CASSSGVTEAFF
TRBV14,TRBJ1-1,CASSSRYTEAFF
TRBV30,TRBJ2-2,CAWSGLAGSSNTGELFF
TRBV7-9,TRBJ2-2,CASSLSRQGAITGELFF
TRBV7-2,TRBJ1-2,CASSQQGDRYGYTF
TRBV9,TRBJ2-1,CASSRSLSAYNEQFF
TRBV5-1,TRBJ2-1,CASRAGGAYNEQFF
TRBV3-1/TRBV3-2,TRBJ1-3,CASSSKGGRSQTGNTIYF